The 8 T cell receptor beta chains below were found in one sample sequenced in a study of blood T cell repertoires in COVID-19. The assay was immunoSEQ multiplex PCR, and TCRdb's table has in-frame clones only and misses some. The data show roughly 200,000 clones, with approximately 87% seen just once and approximately 6.2% held by the top ten. Sequencing was performed on peripheral blood. These receptors all come from a man aged 60 to 69 who had recovered from COVID-19.

The chain joins TRBV7-2 to TRBJ1-1; D call uncertain. Germline V gene lookup returns CDR1 SGHTA and CDR2 FQGNSA. The length of the CDR3 is 13 residues. Trimming left V 1 base short and J 3 bases short, with 6 bases between. Here the CDR3 DNA reads TGTGCCAGCAGCTTAGGCAGGTACACTGAAGCTTTCTTT. Protein: CASSLGRYTEAFF.

The V gene is TRBV10-2, the J gene TRBJ1-3, with D perhaps TRBD1 (6 bases). The CDR3 spans 14 residues. Germline V gene lookup returns CDR1 WSHSY and CDR2 SAAADI. V lost 8 bases, J lost 2 bases, and 13 bases lay in between. In nucleotides, the CDR3 is TGCGCCAGCGGTATAACAGGGACTGGAAACACCATATATTTT. This codes for CASGITGTGNTIYF.

The chain uses TRBV7-9 and TRBJ2-1, with 10 bases fitting TRBD2. V was pared by 5 bases and J by 7 bases, with 8 bases of the junction left unmatched. CDR3 length: 15 residues. CDR1 is SEHNR, CDR2 FQNEAQ, per germline (reference sequence). The CDR3 nucleotides read TGTGCCAGCAGCCCCTCTAGCGGGAGTCGGAATGAGCAGTTCTTC. This encodes CASSPSSGSRNEQFF. Full variable domain (rest looked up from reference TRBV7-9 and TRBJ2-1): DTGVSQNPRHKITKRGQNVTFRCDPISEHNRLYWYRQTLGQGPEFLTYFQNEAQLEKSRLLSDRFSAERPKGSFSTLEIQRTEQGDSAMYLCASSPSSGSRNEQFFGPGTRLTVL.

This rearrangement joins TRBV6-5 to TRBJ2-1; TRBD1 is a possible D gene (6 bases). V was pared by 5 bases and J by 8 bases, with 19 bases between. This CDR3 has 15 residues. In germline, CDR1 is MNHEY, CDR2 SVGAGI. CDR3 DNA: TGTGCCAGCAGTCCTCCGGGACACCGAGGACATGAGCAGTTCTTC. This gives the protein CASSPPGHRGHEQFF.

The chain uses TRBV5-1 and TRBJ1-2; 9 bases are a match to TRBD1. CDR3 size: 14 residues. The junction had 5 bases not matched to a gene; V was cut back by 3 bases and J by 5 bases. CDR1 and CDR2 (germline): SGHRS, YFSETQ. This CDR3 is CASSSSGTGYGYTF. The DNA of the CDR3 is TGCGCCAGCAGCTCCTCCGGGACAGGGTATGGCTACACCTTC. The full variable domain, rest sourced from reference TRBV5-1 and TRBJ1-2, is KAGVTQTPRYLIKTRGQQVTLSCSPISGHRSVSWYQQTPGQGLQFLFEYFSETQRNKGNFPGRFSGRQFSNSRSEMNVSTLELGDSALYLCASSSSGTGYGYTFGSGTRLTVV.

J is TRBJ2-5 and V is TRBV20-1; a weak D match, TRBD1 (6 bases). The CDR3 runs 11 residues. The V end was cut by 0 bases, the J end by 11 bases, with 10 bases between. Germline CDR1 and CDR2: DFQATT and SNEGSKA (reference sequence). CDR3 protein: CSARDGQGQYF. CDR3 DNA: TGCAGTGCTAGAGATGGTCAGGGGCAGTACTTC.

The chain carries TRBV6-5 and TRBJ1-2, with D perhaps TRBD1 (5 bases). Trimming removed 6 bases at V and 1 base at J, with 9 bases between. Germline lookup yields CDR1 MNHEY and CDR2 SVGAGI. This CDR3 is built from 13 residues. CDR3 DNA: TGTGCCAGCAGCCGGACAAGTAACTATGGCTACACCTTC. This codes for CASSRTSNYGYTF.

This chain links TRBV19 with TRBJ1-5; the match to TRBD1 covers 8 bases. Trimming took 4 bases from V and 7 from J; bases not matched to a gene: 6. CDR1 is LNHDA and CDR2 is SQIVND in the germline V gene (reference sequence). CDR3 length: 14 amino acids. The CDR3 protein is CASSNTGGAQPQHF. The CDR3 DNA is TGTGCCAGTAGTAACACAGGGGGGGCGCAGCCCCAGCATTTT.